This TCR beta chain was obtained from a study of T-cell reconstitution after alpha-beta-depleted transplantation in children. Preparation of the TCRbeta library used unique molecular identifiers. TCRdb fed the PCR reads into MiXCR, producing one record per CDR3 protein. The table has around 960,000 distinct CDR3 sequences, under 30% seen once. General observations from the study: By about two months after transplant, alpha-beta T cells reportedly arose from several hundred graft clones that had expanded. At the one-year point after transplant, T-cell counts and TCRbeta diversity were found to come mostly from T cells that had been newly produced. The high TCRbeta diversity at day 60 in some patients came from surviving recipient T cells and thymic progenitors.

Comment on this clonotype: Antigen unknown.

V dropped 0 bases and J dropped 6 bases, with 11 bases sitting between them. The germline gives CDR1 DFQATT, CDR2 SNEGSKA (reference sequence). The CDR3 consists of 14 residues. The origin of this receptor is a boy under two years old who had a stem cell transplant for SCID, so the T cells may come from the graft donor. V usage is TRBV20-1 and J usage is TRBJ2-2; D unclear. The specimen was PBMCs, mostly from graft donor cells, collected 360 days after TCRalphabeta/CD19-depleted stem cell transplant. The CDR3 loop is CSARESEVPGELFF. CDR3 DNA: TGCAGTGCTAGAGAGTCTGAGGTCCCCGGGGAGCTGTTTTTT.